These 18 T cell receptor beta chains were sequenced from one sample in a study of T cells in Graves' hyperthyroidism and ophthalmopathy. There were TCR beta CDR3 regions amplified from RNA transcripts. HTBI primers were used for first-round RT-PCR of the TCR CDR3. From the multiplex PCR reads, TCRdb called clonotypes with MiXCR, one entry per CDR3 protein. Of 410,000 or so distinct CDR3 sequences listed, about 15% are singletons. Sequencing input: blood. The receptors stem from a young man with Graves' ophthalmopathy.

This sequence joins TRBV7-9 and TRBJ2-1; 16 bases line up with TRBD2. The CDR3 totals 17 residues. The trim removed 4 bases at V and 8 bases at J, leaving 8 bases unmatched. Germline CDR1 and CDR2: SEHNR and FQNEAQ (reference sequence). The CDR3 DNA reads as TGTGCCAGCAGCTCAATCCTCGGGACTAGCGGGAGGGATGAGCAGTTCTTC. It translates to CASSSILGTSGRDEQFF.

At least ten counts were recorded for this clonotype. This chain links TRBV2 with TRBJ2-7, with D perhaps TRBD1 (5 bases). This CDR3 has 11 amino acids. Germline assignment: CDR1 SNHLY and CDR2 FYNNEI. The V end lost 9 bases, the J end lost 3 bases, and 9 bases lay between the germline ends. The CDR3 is CASQGSYEQYF. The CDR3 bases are TGTGCCAGTCAGGGTAGCTACGAGCAGTACTTC. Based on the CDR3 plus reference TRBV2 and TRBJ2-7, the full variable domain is EPEVTQTPSHQVTQMGQEVILRCVPISNHLYFYWYRQILGQKVEFLVSFYNNEISEKSEIFDDQFSVERPDGSNFTLKIRSTKLEDSAMYFCASQGSYEQYFGPGTRLTVT.

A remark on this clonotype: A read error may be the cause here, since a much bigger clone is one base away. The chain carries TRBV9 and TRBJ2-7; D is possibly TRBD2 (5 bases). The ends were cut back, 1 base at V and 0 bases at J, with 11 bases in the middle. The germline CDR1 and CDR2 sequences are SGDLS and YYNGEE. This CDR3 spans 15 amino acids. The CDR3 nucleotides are TGTGCCAGCAGCGTATGGAGCGGAGCCTCCTACGAGCAGTACTTC. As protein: CASSVWSGASYEQYF.

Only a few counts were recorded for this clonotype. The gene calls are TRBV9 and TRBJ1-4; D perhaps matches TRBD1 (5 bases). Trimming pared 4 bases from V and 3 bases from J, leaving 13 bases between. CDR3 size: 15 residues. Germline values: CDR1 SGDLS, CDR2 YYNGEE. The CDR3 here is CASSPGVGSNEKLFF. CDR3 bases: TGTGCCAGCAGCCCGGGGGTGGGGTCTAATGAAAAACTGTTTTTT.

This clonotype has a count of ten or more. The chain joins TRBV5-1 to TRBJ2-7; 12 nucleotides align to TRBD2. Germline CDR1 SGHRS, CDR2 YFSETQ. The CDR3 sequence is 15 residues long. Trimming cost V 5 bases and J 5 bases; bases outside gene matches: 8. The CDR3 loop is CASRPPGLAGNEQYF. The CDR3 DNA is TGCGCCAGCAGACCTCCGGGACTAGCGGGCAACGAGCAGTACTTC.

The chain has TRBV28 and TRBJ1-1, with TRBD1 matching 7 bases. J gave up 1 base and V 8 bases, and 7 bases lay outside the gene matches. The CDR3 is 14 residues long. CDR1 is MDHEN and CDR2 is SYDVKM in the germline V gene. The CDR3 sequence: CASRPGQQNTEAFF. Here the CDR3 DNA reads TGTGCCAGCCGTCCGGGACAGCAGAACACTGAAGCTTTCTTT.

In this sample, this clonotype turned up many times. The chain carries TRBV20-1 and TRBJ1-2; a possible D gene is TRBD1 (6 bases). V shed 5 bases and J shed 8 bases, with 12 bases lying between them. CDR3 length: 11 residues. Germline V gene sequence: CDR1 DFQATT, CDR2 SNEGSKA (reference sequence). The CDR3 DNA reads TGCAGTGCTGGCGGACAGTTCGGCTACACCTTC. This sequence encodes CSAGGQFGYTF.

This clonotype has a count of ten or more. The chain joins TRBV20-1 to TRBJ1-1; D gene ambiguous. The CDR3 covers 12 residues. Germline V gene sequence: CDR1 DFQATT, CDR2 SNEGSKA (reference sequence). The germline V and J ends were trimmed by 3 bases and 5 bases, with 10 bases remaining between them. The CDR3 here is CSASSRETEAFF. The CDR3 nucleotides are TGCAGTGCTAGTAGCCGGGAAACTGAAGCTTTCTTT.

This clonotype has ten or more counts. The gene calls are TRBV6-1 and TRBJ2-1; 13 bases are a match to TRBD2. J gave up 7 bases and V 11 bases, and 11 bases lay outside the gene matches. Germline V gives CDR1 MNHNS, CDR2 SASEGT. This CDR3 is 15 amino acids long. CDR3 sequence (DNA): TGTGCCCTAGCAAGTAGACTAGCGGGAGGAAATGAGCAGTTCTTC. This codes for CALASRLAGGNEQFF.

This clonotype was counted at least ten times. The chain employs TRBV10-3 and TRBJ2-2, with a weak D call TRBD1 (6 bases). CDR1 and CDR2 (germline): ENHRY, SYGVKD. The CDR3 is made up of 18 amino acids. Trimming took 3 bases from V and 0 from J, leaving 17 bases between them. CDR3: CAISDFDLRTANTGELFF. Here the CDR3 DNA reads TGTGCCATCAGTGACTTTGACCTAAGGACAGCGAACACCGGGGAGCTGTTTTTT.

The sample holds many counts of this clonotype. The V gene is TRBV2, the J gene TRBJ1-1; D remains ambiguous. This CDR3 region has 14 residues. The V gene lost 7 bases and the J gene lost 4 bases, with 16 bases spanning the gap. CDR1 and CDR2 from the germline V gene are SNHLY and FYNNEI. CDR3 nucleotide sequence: TGTGCCAGCAACCGCTGGGTTTTGGGCACTGAAGCTTTCTTT. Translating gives CASNRWVLGTEAFF.

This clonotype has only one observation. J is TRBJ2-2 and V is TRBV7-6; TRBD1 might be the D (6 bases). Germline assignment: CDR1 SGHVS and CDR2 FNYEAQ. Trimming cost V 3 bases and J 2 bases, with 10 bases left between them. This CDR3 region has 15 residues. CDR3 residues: CASSFQGQNTGELFF. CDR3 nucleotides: TGTGCCAGCAGCTTTCAGGGACAAAACACCGGGGAGCTGTTTTTT.

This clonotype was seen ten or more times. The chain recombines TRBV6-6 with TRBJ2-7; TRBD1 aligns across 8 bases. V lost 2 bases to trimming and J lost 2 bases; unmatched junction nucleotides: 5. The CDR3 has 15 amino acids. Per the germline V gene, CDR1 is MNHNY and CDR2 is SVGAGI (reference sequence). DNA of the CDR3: TGTGCCAGCAGTTACGCTGGACAGGGAACCTACGAGCAGTACTTC. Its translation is CASSYAGQGTYEQYF.

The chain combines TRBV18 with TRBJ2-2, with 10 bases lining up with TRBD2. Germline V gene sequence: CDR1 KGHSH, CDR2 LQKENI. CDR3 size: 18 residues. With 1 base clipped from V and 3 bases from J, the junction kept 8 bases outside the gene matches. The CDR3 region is CASSPRKAGGPDTGELFF. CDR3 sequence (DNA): TGTGCCAGCTCACCACGGAAAGCGGGAGGGCCGGACACCGGGGAGCTGTTTTTT.

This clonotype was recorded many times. The CDR3 spells CASSLQQGSYEQYF. CDR3 sequence (DNA): TGTGCCAGCAGCTTACAACAGGGCTCCTACGAGCAGTACTTC. The chain couples TRBV7-9 to TRBJ2-7; the D gene is possibly TRBD1 (6 bases). Trimming removed 2 bases at V and 0 bases at J, with 8 bases between. The germline V gene has CDR1 SEHNR and CDR2 FQNEAQ (reference sequence). The CDR3 covers 14 residues. Together with reference TRBV7-9 and TRBJ2-7, the CDR3 gives the full variable domain: DTGVSQNPRHKITKRGQNVTFRCDPISEHNRLYWYRQTLGQGPEFLTYFQNEAQLEKSRLLSDRFSAERPKGSFSTLEIQRTEQGDSAMYLCASSLQQGSYEQYFGPGTRLTVT.

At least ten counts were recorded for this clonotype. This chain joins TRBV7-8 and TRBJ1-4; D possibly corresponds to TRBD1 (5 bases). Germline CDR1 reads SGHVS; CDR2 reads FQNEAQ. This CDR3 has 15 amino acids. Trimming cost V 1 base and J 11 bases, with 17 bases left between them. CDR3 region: CASSLVGEGPSKLFF. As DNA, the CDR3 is TGTGCCAGCAGCTTAGTGGGGGAGGGGCCTTCGAAACTGTTTTTT.

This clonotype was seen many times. CDR3 nucleotides: TGTGCCAGCAGTTACGGGGGGAAGACCCAGTACTTC. It translates to CASSYGGKTQYF. This rearrangement joins TRBV6-5 to TRBJ2-5, with D possibly TRBD2 on 6 matching bases. From germline, CDR1 is MNHEY and CDR2 SVGAGI. Trimming stripped 2 bases from V and 6 bases from J, with 7 bases between. CDR3 length: 12 residues.

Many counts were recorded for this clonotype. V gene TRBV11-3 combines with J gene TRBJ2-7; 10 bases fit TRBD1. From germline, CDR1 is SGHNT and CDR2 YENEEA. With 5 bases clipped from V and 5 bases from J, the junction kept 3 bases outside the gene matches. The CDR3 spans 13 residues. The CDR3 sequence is CASSPGTGDEQYF. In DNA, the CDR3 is TGTGCCAGCAGCCCCGGGACAGGGGACGAGCAGTACTTC.